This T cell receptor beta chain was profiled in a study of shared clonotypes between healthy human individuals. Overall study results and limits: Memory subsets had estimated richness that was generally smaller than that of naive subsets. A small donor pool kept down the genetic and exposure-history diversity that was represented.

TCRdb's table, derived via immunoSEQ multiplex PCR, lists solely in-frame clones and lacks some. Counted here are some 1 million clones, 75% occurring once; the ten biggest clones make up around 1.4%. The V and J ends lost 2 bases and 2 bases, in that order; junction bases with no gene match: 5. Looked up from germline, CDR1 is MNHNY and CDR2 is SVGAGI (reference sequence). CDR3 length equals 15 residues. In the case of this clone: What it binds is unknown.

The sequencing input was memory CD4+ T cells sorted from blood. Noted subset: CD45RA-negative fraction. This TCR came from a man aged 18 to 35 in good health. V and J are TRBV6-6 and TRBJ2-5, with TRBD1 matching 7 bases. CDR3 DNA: TGTGCCAGCAGTTACGCGACGGGACAGCAAGAGACCCAGTACTTC. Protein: CASSYATGQQETQYF.